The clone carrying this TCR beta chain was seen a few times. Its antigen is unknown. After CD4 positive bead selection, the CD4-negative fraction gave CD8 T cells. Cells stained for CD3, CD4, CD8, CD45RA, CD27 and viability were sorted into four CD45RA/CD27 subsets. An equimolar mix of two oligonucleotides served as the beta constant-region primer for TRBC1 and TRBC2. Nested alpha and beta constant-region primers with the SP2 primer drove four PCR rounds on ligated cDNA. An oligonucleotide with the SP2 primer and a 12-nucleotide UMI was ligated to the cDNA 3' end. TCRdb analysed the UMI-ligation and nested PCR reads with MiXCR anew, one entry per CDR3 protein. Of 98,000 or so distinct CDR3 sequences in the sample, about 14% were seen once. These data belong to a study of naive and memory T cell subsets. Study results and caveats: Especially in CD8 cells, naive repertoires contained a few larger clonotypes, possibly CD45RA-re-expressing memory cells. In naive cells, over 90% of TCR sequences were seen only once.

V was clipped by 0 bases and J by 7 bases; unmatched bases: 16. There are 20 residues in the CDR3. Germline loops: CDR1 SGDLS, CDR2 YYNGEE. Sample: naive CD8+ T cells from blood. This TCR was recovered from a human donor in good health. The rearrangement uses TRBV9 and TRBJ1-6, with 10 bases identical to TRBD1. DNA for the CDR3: TGTGCCAGCAGCGTAGAGTCTGGGACAGGGGCTTTCCTAGGCAATTCACCCCTCCACTTT. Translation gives CASSVESGTGAFLGNSPLHF.